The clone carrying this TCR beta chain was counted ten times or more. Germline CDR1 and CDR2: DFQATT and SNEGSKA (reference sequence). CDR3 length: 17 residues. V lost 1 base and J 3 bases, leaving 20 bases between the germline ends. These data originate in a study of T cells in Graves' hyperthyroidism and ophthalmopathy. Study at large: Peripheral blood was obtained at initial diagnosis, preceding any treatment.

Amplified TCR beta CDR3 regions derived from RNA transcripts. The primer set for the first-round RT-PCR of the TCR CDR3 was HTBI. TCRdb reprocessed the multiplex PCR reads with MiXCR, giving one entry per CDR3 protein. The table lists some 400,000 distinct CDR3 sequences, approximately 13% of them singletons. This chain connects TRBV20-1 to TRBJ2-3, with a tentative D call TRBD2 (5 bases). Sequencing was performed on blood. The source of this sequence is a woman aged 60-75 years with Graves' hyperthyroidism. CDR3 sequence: CSARGVGPIVATDTQYF. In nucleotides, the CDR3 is TGCAGTGCTAGAGGGGTTGGCCCAATAGTAGCGACAGATACGCAGTATTTT.